This T cell receptor beta chain was identified in a study of identical twins. Findings and limits, study-wide: Not following the same donors, the study drew its conclusions from cross-sectional statistical analysis. Insertion counts were lower in abundant cord blood beta clonotypes, a trend that memory repertoires did not show.

All of the donors were Caucasians in good health. TCRdb reprocessed the 5' RACE reads via MiXCR and lists one record per CDR3 protein. The sample shows 300,000 to 400,000 distinct CDR3 sequences, approximately 8.8% of them seen only once. Looked up from germline, CDR1 is KGHSH and CDR2 is LQKENI. After removal of 5 bases from V and 1 base from J, the junction contained 2 bases not matched to a gene. The CDR3 contains 16 residues. As to this clonotype: Antigen: not known.

The receptor comes from a woman aged 45-60 years in good health. The sequencing input was naive T cells sorted from blood. The chain uses TRBV18 and TRBJ2-2; 12 bases are a match to TRBD2. CDR3 sequence: CASSAGLAGNTGELFF. The CDR3 DNA follows: TGTGCCAGCTCAGCGGGACTAGCGGGGAACACCGGGGAGCTGTTTTTT.